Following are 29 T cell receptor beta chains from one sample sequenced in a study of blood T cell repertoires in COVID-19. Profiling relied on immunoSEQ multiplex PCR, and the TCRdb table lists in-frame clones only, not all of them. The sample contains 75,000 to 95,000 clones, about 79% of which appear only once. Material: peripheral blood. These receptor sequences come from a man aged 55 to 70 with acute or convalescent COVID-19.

CDR3 protein: CASSQAIQGNEKLFF. The DNA for the CDR3 is TGCGCCAGCAGCCAGGCCATACAGGGGAATGAAAAACTGTTTTTT. The V and J genes are TRBV4-1 and TRBJ1-4, with TRBD1 identical over 7 bases. Germline values: CDR1 MGHRA, CDR2 YSYEKL. V lost 3 bases to trimming and J lost 5 bases; unmatched junction nucleotides: 6. There are 15 residues in the CDR3.

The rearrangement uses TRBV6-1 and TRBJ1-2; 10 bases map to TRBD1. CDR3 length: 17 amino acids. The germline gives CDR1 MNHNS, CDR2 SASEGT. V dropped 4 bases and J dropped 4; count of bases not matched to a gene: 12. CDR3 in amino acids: CASSVTIVGTGVYGYTF. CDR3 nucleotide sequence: TGTGCCAGCAGTGTGACTATAGTAGGGACAGGGGTCTATGGCTACACCTTC.

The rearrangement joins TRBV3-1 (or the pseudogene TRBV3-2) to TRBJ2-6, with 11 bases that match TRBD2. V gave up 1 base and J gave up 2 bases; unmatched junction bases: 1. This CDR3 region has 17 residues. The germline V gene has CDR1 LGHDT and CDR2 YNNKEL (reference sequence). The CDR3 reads CASSQGSGGAGANVLTF. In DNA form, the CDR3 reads TGTGCCAGCAGCCAAGGTAGCGGGGGGGCTGGGGCCAACGTCCTGACTTTC.

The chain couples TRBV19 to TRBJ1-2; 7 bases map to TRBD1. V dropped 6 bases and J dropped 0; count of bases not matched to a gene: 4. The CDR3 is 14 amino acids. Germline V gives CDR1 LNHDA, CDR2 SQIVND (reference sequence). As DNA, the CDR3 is TGTGCCAGTAGGGGGGGACAGTCTAACTATGGCTACACCTTC. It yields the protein CASRGGQSNYGYTF.

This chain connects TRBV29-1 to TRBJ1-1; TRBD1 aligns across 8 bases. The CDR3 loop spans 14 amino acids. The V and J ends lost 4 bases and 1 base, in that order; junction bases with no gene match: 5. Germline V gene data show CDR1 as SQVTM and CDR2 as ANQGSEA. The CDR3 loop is CSVGTGTKNTEAFF. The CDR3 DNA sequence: TGCAGCGTTGGGACAGGGACGAAGAACACTGAAGCTTTCTTT.

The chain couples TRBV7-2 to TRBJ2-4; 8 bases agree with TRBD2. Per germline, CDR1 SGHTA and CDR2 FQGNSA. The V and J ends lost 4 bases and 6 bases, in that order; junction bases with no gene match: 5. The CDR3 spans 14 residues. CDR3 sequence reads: CASSSGGSVNIQYF. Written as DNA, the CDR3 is TGTGCCAGCAGCTCGGGGGGGAGTGTAAACATTCAGTACTTC.

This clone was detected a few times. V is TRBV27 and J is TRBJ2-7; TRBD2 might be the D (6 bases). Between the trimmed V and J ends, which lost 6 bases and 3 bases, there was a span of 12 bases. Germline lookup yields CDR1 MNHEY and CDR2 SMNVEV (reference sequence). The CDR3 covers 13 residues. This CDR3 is CASRGGGFYEQYF. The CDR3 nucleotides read TGTGCCAGCAGGGGAGGCGGGTTCTACGAGCAGTACTTC.

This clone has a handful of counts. The CDR3 coding sequence is TGTGCAAGTCGCTTAGTCCGTAGTGTGGCGACGGCACAGGGGGCGCGGGGAAACACCATATATTTT. This gives the protein CASRLVRSVATAQGARGNTIYF. The chain is built from TRBV12-2 and TRBJ1-3; the tabulated D call, TRBD1, remains unverified against the DNA. TRBV12-2 is assigned pseudogene status. CDR3 length: 22 amino acids.

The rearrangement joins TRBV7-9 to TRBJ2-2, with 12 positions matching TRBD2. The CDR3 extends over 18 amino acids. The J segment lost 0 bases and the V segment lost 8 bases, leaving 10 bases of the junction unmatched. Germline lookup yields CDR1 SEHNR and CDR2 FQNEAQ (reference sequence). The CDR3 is CASRTLGLAGTNTGELFF. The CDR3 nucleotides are TGTGCCAGCCGAACCCTTGGACTAGCGGGGACGAACACCGGGGAGCTGTTTTTT.

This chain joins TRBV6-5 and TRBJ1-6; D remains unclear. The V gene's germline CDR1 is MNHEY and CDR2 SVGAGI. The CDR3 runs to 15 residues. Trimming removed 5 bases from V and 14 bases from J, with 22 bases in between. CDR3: CASSTLNEIIRSLHF. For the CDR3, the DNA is TGTGCCAGCAGTACACTAAACGAAATTATTAGGTCCCTCCACTTT.

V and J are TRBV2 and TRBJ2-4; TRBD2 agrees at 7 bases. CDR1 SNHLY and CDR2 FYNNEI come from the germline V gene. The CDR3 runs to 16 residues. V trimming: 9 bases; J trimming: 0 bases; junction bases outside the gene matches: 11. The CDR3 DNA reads TGTGCCAGAGGAGGGAGGGGCGTAGGAGCCAAAAACATTCAGTACTTC. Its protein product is CARGGRGVGAKNIQYF.

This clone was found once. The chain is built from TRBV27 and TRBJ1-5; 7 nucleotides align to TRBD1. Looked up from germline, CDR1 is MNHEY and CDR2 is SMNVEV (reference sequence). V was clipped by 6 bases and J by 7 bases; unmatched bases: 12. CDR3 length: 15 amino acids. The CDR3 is CASSSGGPGTQPQHF. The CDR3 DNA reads TGTGCCAGCAGCTCAGGGGGACCGGGGACACAGCCCCAGCATTTT.

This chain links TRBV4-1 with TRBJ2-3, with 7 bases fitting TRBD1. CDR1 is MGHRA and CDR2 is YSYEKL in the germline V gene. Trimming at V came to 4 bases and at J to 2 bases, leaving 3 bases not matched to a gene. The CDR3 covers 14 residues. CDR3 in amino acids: CASSRGQITDTQYF. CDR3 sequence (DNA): TGCGCCAGCAGCCGGGGACAGATCACAGATACGCAGTATTTT.

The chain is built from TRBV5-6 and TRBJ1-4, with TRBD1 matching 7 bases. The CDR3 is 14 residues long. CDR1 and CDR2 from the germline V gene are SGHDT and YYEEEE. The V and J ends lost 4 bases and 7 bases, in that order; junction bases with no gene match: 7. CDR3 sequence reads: CASSRQGSSEKLFF. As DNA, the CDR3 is TGTGCCAGCAGCCGACAGGGAAGTAGTGAAAAACTGTTTTTT.

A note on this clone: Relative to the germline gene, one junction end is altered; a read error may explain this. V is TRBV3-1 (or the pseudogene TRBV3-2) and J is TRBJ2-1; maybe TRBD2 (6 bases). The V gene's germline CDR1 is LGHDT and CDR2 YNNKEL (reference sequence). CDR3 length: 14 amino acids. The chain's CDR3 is CASKDGLWGNQQFF. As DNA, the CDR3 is TGTGCCAGCAAAGATGGACTATGGGGCAATCAGCAGTTCTTC.

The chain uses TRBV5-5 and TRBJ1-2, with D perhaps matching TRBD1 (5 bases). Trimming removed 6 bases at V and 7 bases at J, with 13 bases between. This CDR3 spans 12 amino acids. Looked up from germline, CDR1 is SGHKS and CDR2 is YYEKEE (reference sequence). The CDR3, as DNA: TGTGCCAGCACCTGGGGGGAGCGTGGCTACACCTTC. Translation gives CASTWGERGYTF.

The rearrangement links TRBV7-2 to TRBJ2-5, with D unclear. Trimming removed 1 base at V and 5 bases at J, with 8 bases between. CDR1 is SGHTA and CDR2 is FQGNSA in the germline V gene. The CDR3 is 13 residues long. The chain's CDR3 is CASSLVIEETQYF. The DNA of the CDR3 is TGTGCCAGCAGCTTAGTAATTGAGGAGACCCAGTACTTC.

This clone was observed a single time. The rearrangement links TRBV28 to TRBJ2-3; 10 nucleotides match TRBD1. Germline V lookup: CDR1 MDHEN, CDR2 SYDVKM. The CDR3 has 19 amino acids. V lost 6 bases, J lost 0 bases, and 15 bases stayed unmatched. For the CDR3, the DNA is TGTGCCAGCAGCCTAGGGTTCTCGAGGGACAGGGGAAGCACAGATACGCAGTATTTT. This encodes CASSLGFSRDRGSTDTQYF.

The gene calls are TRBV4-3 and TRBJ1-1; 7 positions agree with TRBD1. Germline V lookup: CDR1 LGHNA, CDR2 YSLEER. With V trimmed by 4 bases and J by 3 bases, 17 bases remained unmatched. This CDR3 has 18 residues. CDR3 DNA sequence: TGCGCCAGCAGCCCGAAATACAGGGGAGGTAGGGGGGACACTGAAGCTTTCTTT. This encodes CASSPKYRGGRGDTEAFF.

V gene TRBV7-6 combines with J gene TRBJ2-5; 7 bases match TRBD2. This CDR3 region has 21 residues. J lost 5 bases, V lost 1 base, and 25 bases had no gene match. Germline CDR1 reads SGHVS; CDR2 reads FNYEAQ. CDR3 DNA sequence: TGTGCCAGCAGCTTAGGGCTCCCGTCACAGAGCGGGGATCCAGGAAGGGAGACCCAGTACTTC. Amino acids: CASSLGLPSQSGDPGRETQYF. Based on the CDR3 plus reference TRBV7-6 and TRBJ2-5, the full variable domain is GAGVSQSPRYKVTKRGQDVALRCDPISGHVSLYWYRQALGQGPEFLTYFNYEAQQDKSGLPNDRFSAERPEGSISTLTIQRTEQRDSAMYRCASSLGLPSQSGDPGRETQYFGPGTRLLVL.

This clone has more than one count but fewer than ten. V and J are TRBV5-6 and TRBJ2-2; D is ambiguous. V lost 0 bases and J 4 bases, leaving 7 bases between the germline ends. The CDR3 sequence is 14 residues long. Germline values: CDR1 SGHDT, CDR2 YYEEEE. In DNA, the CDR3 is TGTGCCAGCAGCTTGGTTAGAGGCACCGGGGAGCTGTTTTTT. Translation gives CASSLVRGTGELFF.

CDR3: CASSTEARGYTF. DNA of the CDR3: TGTGCCAGCAGCACCGAGGCCCGGGGCTACACCTTC. The V gene is TRBV5-4, the J gene TRBJ1-2; D is ambiguous. The CDR3 loop spans 12 amino acids. Germline lookup yields CDR1 SGHNT and CDR2 YYREEE (reference sequence). With 4 bases removed from V and 8 bases from J, the gap between germline ends came to 12 bases.

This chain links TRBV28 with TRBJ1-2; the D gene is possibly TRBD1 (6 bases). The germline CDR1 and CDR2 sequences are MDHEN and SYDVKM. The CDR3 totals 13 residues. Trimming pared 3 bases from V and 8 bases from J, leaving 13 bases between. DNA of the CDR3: TGTGCCAGCAGTTTCGGGGGGCGCCGGGGCTACACCTTC. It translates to CASSFGGRRGYTF.

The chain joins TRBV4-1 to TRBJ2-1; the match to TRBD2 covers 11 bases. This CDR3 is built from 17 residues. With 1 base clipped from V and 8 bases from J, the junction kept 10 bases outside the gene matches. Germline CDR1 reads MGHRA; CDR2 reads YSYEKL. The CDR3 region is CASSQVDLGLAAYEQFF. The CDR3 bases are TGCGCCAGCAGCCAAGTCGACCTGGGACTAGCGGCCTATGAGCAGTTCTTC.

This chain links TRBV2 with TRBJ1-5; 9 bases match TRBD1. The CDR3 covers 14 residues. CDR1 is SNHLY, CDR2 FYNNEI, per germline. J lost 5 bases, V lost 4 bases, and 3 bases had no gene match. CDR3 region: CASSGTGEYQPQHF. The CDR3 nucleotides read TGTGCCAGCAGTGGGACAGGGGAGTATCAGCCCCAGCATTTT.

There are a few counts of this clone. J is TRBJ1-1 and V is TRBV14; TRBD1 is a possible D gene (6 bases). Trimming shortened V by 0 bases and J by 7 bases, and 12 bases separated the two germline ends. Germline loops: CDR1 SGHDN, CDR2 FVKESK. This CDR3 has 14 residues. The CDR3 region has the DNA TGTGCCAGCAGCCAAGAATGGGGGGGCGATGAAGCTTTCTTT. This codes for CASSQEWGGDEAFF.

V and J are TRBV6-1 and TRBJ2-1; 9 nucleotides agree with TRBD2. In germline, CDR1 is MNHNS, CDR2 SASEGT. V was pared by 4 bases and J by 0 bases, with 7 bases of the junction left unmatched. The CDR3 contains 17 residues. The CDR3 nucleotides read TGTGCCAGCAGTGCCCCCGCGGGGGGGAGCTCCTACAATGAGCAGTTCTTC. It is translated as CASSAPAGGSSYNEQFF.

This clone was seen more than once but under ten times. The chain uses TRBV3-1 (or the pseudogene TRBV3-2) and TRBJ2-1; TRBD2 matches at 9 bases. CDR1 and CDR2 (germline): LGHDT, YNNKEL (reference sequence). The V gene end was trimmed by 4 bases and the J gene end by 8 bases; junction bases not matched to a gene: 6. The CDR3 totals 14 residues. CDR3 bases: TGTGCCAGCAGCCGGCGGGGGGGCAGGGATGAGCAGTTCTTC. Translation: CASSRRGGRDEQFF.

The CDR3 protein is CASTKRGDYEQFF. CDR3 DNA: TGTGCCAGCACAAAGCGGGGGGACTATGAGCAGTTCTTC. This chain connects TRBV18 to TRBJ2-1; TRBD2 matches 9 bases. V trimming: 8 bases; J trimming: 8 bases; junction bases outside the gene matches: 7. CDR1 is KGHSH and CDR2 is LQKENI in the germline V gene. This CDR3 has 13 residues.